This TCR beta chain originates from a study of blood T cell repertoires in COVID-19. Study context: Researchers got acute and convalescent COVID-19 samples from the United States, Italy and Spain. From T cells, B-cell-depleted T cells, or PBMCs came the material, which was cDNA or gDNA.

Assay: immunoSEQ multiplex PCR; the TCRdb copy retains only in-frame clones and omits some. The data hold 150,000 to 200,000 clones, with 60% to 80% observed a single time. Everyone who took part was roughly 18 to 95 years old, and they came from 20 to 25 US areas. Self-reported history from a screening survey and questionnaire set each donor's cohort. V shed 4 bases and J 4 bases; nucleotides not matched to a gene: 8. Germline values: CDR1 LGHNA, CDR2 YSLEER. The CDR3 covers 16 residues. Sample: PBMCs or T cells enriched from blood (not recorded which). The receptor comes from a woman aged 45 to 65 who had recovered from COVID-19. The chain employs TRBV4-3 and TRBJ2-2; TRBD2 agrees at 8 bases. CDR3 residues: CASSPYSGGLTGELFF. CDR3 nucleotides: TGCGCCAGCAGCCCCTATTCGGGAGGGCTCACCGGGGAGCTGTTTTTT.